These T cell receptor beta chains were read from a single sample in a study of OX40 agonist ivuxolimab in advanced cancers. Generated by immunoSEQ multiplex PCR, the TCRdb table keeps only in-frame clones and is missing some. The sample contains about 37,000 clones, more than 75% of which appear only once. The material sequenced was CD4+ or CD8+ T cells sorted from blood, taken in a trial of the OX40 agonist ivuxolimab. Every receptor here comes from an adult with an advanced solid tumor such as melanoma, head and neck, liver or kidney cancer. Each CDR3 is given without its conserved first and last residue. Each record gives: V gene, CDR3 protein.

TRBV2 ARDRVSSSGNTIY
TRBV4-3 ASSQDQGNYGYT
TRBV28 ASSPLRDTGELF
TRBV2 ASGGTGSRYNEQF
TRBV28 ASTLAGDYEQY
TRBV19 ASKTRGMTDTQY
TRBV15 ATSRGVRASGKGEDTQY
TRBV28 ASKTGTGEQY
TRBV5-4 ASSHEHDSGNSPLH
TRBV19 ASSHGQEFATNEKLF